This passage covers 19 T cell receptor beta chains from one sample sequenced in a study of T cell clonotyping in hematopoietic cell transplantation. The repertoire was sequenced with immunoSEQ multiplex PCR; TCRdb's copy has only in-frame clones and lacks some. The sample carries roughly 8,400 clones, 93% recorded once. This sample comprised PBMCs, obtained 100 days after allogeneic stem cell transplant. The receptors shown here come from a male patient between 50 and 60 years old who had an allogeneic stem cell transplant from a related donor, so T cells may come from the graft donor. Some clones in this sample may be carry-over from other donors' samples.

This chain links TRBV14 with TRBJ1-3; no definite D call. V was pared by 1 base and J by 8 bases, with 6 bases between. The germline V gene has CDR1 SGHDN and CDR2 FVKESK. This CDR3 spans 12 amino acids. This chain's CDR3 is CASSQVWDTIYF. The CDR3 DNA reads TGTGCCAGCAGCCAAGTTTGGGACACCATATATTTT.

The chain combines TRBV7-8 with TRBJ1-5; no reliable D call. Germline CDR1 SGHVS, CDR2 FQNEAQ. Trimming took off 5 bases at V and 0 bases at J, with 14 bases between the two ends. This CDR3 is 16 amino acids long. The CDR3 sequence is CASSASDTDSNQPQHF. The CDR3 nucleotides are TGTGCCAGCAGCGCTAGCGACACCGATAGCAATCAGCCCCAGCATTTT.

The chain joins TRBV5-4 to TRBJ1-1, with D possibly being TRBD1 (6 bases). The V and J ends lost 0 bases and 4 bases respectively, with 13 bases between them. Germline V CDR1 and CDR2: SGHNT, YYREEE (reference sequence). The CDR3 contains 15 residues. CDR3 nucleotide sequence: TGTGCCAGCAGCTTGGGAGGCAGGGGATTCACTGAAGCTTTCTTT. This sequence encodes CASSLGGRGFTEAFF.

This chain joins TRBV13 and TRBJ2-1; no definite D call. CDR3 length: 14 residues. With 5 bases removed from V and 0 bases from J, the gap between germline ends came to 8 bases. From germline, CDR1 is PRHDT and CDR2 FYEKMQ (reference sequence). The CDR3 sequence: CASSPPSSYNEQFF. The CDR3 region has the DNA TGTGCCAGCAGCCCCCCCAGCTCCTACAATGAGCAGTTCTTC.

The V gene is TRBV30, the J gene TRBJ1-2; D uncertain. Trimming shortened V by 2 bases and J by 8 bases, and 15 bases separated the two germline ends. Looked up from germline, CDR1 is GTSNPN and CDR2 is SVGIG (reference sequence). The CDR3 has 13 residues. The CDR3 nucleotides are TGTGCCTGGAGTCCTCGGTTCCAAGGGGGCTACACCTTC. This sequence encodes CAWSPRFQGGYTF. Combining the CDR3 with reference TRBV30 and TRBJ1-2 gives the whole variable domain SQTIHQWPATLVQPVGSPLSLECTVEGTSNPNLYWYRQAAGRGLQLLFYSVGIGQISSEVPQNLSASRPQDRQFILSSKKLLLSDSGFYLCAWSPRFQGGYTFGSGTRLTVV.

V usage is TRBV20-1 and J usage is TRBJ1-1; D unclear. CDR3 length: 10 residues. V lost 6 bases, J lost 10 bases, and 12 bases lay in between. Germline lookup yields CDR1 DFQATT and CDR2 SNEGSKA (reference sequence). The CDR3 DNA is TGCAGTGCCTCAGATAACGCAGCTTTCTTT. The encoded protein is CSASDNAAFF.

This chain joins TRBV5-1 and TRBJ2-7; a weak D match, TRBD1 (6 bases). CDR1 is SGHRS, CDR2 YFSETQ, per germline. V was cut by 7 bases and J by 3 bases, with 26 bases left in between. The CDR3 sequence is 17 residues long. The CDR3 nucleotides read TGCGCCAGCGCGAATAATCCCGAGCAGGGGACATACTACGAGCAGTACTTC. As protein: CASANNPEQGTYYEQYF.

The J gene is TRBJ1-2, the V gene TRBV6-6, with D tentatively TRBD1 (6 bases). Germline CDR1 reads MNHNY; CDR2 reads SVGAGI (reference sequence). V lost 6 bases and J lost 4, with 18 bases in between. This CDR3 has 15 amino acids. The CDR3 nucleotides read TGTGCCAGCAGAGACCAAAGACAGGACCCCTATGGCTACACCTTC. Translating gives CASRDQRQDPYGYTF.

This chain joins TRBV28 and TRBJ1-4, with a weak D call TRBD1 (5 bases). The germline gives CDR1 MDHEN, CDR2 SYDVKM. V was cut by 5 bases and J by 7 bases, with 14 bases left in between. The CDR3 has 14 residues. The CDR3 spells CASSMGRWGEKLFF. The CDR3, as DNA: TGTGCCAGCAGTATGGGACGGTGGGGTGAAAAACTGTTTTTT.

This chain connects TRBV7-2 to TRBJ2-1; 7 bases are shared with TRBD1. With 3 bases clipped from V and 9 bases from J, the junction kept 11 bases outside the gene matches. The CDR3 is made up of 15 amino acids. Per germline, CDR1 SGHTA and CDR2 FQGNSA. The CDR3 spells CASSFDRVGLPEQFF. The CDR3 DNA reads as TGTGCCAGCAGCTTCGACAGGGTGGGCCTTCCTGAGCAGTTCTTC. The complete variable domain, with remaining parts taken from reference TRBV7-2 and TRBJ2-1, reads GAGVSQSPSNKVTEKGKDVELRCDPISGHTALYWYRQSLGQGLEFLIYFQGNSAPDKSGLPSDRFSAERTGGSVSTLTIQRTQQEDSAVYLCASSFDRVGLPEQFFGPGTRLTVL.

The CDR3 DNA reads as TGTGCCAGCAGCCCGGGACAGGACTATGGCTACACCTTC. Translation: CASSPGQDYGYTF. The chain combines TRBV11-2 with TRBJ1-2; 8 bases line up with TRBD1. The CDR3 has 13 amino acids. Trimming at V came to 5 bases and at J to 3 bases, leaving 2 bases not matched to a gene. Germline CDR1 and CDR2: SGHAT and FQNNGV.

The CDR3 sequence is CASSSGREFGYEQYF. The CDR3 bases are TGTGCCAGCAGCTCCGGACGGGAATTTGGATACGAGCAGTACTTC. This chain connects TRBV7-9 to TRBJ2-7; possibly TRBD2 for D (5 bases). The CDR3 loop spans 15 amino acids. Trimming cost V 4 bases and J 4 bases, with 17 bases left between them. Germline V gene sequence: CDR1 SEHNR, CDR2 FQNEAQ (reference sequence).

The rearrangement uses TRBV5-1 and TRBJ2-7; D unresolved. The CDR3 totals 13 residues. The V and J ends lost 3 bases and 6 bases respectively, with 13 bases between them. The germline V gene encodes CDR1 SGHRS and CDR2 YFSETQ. Here the CDR3 reads CASSWTTQSEQYF. The CDR3, as DNA: TGCGCCAGCAGCTGGACGACCCAATCCGAGCAGTACTTC. The full variable domain, completed using reference TRBV5-1 and TRBJ2-7, is KAGVTQTPRYLIKTRGQQVTLSCSPISGHRSVSWYQQTPGQGLQFLFEYFSETQRNKGNFPGRFSGRQFSNSRSEMNVSTLELGDSALYLCASSWTTQSEQYFGPGTRLTVT.

V gene TRBV4-2 combines with J gene TRBJ2-7, with D unclear. Looked up from germline, CDR1 is LGHNA and CDR2 is YNFKEQ. Trimming removed 0 bases at V and 1 base at J, with 7 bases between. The CDR3 loop spans 14 amino acids. For the CDR3, the DNA is TGTGCCAGCAGCCAAGACAGAGAATCCTACGAGCAGTACTTC. Translation gives CASSQDRESYEQYF.

V is TRBV19 and J is TRBJ1-4; no clear D. This CDR3 is built from 15 residues. Deletions cut 5 bases from V and 4 bases from J, with 14 bases between. Germline values: CDR1 LNHDA, CDR2 SQIVND (reference sequence). The CDR3 sequence: CASSSWAANNEKLFF. The CDR3 region has the DNA TGTGCCAGTAGTTCGTGGGCAGCTAATAATGAAAAACTGTTTTTT. The full variable domain, in which reference TRBV19 and TRBJ1-4 provide the parts outside the CDR3, is DGGITQSPKYLFRKEGQNVTLSCEQNLNHDAMYWYRQDPGQGLRLIYYSQIVNDFQKGDIAEGYSVSREKKESFPLTVTSAQKNPTAFYLCASSSWAANNEKLFFGSGTQLSVL.

CDR3 residues: CASRTGGYEQYF. The CDR3 nucleotides read TGTGCCAGCAGGACAGGGGGCTACGAGCAGTACTTC. The genes are TRBV28 and TRBJ2-7, with TRBD1 identical over 9 bases. The germline V gene encodes CDR1 MDHEN and CDR2 SYDVKM. With 6 bases clipped from V and 3 bases from J, the junction kept 0 bases outside the gene matches. The CDR3 spans 12 residues.

The genes are TRBV19 and TRBJ2-3, with D possibly being TRBD1 or TRBD2 (5 bases each). The CDR3 covers 15 residues. V lost 5 bases, J lost 1 base, and 13 bases lay in between. Germline-derived CDR1 and CDR2 are LNHDA and SQIVND (reference sequence). For the CDR3, the DNA is TGTGCCAGTAGTCTCATGGGGGTCGGCACAGATACGCAGTATTTT. Encoded protein: CASSLMGVGTDTQYF.

The chain uses TRBV11-2 and TRBJ2-1, with 10 bases identical to TRBD2. The V segment lost 5 bases and the J segment 4 bases; nucleotides outside the gene matches: 5. CDR1 SGHAT and CDR2 FQNNGV come from the germline V gene. The CDR3 is 15 amino acids. This CDR3 reads CASSQGLAHYNEQFF. The DNA for the CDR3 is TGTGCCAGCAGCCAGGGACTAGCGCATTACAATGAGCAGTTCTTC.

V is TRBV6-1 and J is TRBJ2-7, with 7 bases fitting TRBD1. Germline values: CDR1 MNHNS, CDR2 SASEGT. Trimming removed 6 bases from V and 2 bases from J; junction bases left unmatched: 4. CDR3 length equals 13 residues. The chain's CDR3 is CASRRTGPYEQYF. For the CDR3, the DNA is TGTGCCAGCAGACGGACAGGCCCCTACGAGCAGTACTTC.